This T cell receptor beta chain came from a study of OX40 agonist ivuxolimab in advanced cancers. For the study at large: The patients received agonistic anti-OX40 (CD134) antibody ivuxolimab. Study-level results: Clonal expansion was seen in CD4+ and CD8+ blood T cells by week 6 at 0.1 to 3.0 mg/kg.

A word on this clone: What it recognizes is unknown.

Measured with immunoSEQ multiplex PCR; TCRdb has only the in-frame clones, and not every one. The table records about 69,000 clones, approximately 91% of them present only once. The CDR3 runs to 14 residues. V lost 1 base and J lost 1, with 7 bases in between. CDR1 is MNHNS and CDR2 is SASEGT in the germline V gene. The chain is built from TRBV6-1 and TRBJ1-1, with D unresolved. This clonotype originated in an adult with an advanced solid tumor such as melanoma, head and neck, liver or kidney cancer. The specimen comprised CD4+ or CD8+ T cells sorted from blood, sampled in a trial of the OX40 agonist ivuxolimab. Written as DNA, the CDR3 is TGTGCCAGCAGTGAAGGTTGGAGGAACACTGAAGCTTTCTTT. Its translation is CASSEGWRNTEAFF.